This T cell receptor beta chain appears in the sequencing data of a study of T cells in Graves' hyperthyroidism and ophthalmopathy. Study overall: Before any treatment, at initial diagnosis, peripheral blood was collected. Study findings and constraints: Most expanded thyroid clonotypes above 0.001 also appeared in blood. Median prediction lead before ophthalmopathy onset was 6.5 months with the model.

RNA transcripts served as the template for amplifying TCR beta CDR3 regions. In the first-round RT-PCR of the TCR CDR3, the HTBI primer set was used. A single record per CDR3 protein comes from TCRdb applying MiXCR to the multiplex PCR reads. Here the sample spans under 350,000 distinct CDR3 sequences, less than 30% being singletons. Note on this clonotype: Its target is not known.

The sample, blood from the first hyperthyroidism diagnosis, precedes any ophthalmopathy symptoms. V lost 4 bases and J lost 4, with 13 bases in between. The CDR3 runs to 13 residues. Germline CDR1 SQVTM, CDR2 ANQGSEA. The sample was blood. The chain joins TRBV29-1 to TRBJ2-5, with D perhaps TRBD1 (5 bases). This clonotype was sampled from a man in his forties or fifties with Graves' hyperthyroidism that later progressed to Graves' ophthalmopathy. In DNA, the CDR3 is TGCAGCGTTGTATTCAGGGCCGGAGAGACCCAGTACTTC. Its translation: CSVVFRAGETQYF.